This is a list of T cell receptor beta chains from one sample in a study of memory CD4+ T cells and cytomegalovirus serostatus. The protocol was immunoSEQ multiplex PCR, while the TCRdb copy is restricted to in-frame clones and leaves out a portion. Of some 52,000 clones listed, around three quarters were seen once; the top ten hold 1.6%. Sequencing was performed on memory CD4+ T cells from blood. Receptor source: an adult in good health and CMV-seronegative. CDR3s include the opening cysteine and the closing phenylalanine or tryptophan. The D gene is left open where the match is weak.

TRBJ1-2	15	TRBV5-1	TRBD1	CASSSSFDRDRGYTF
TRBJ1-5	13	TRBV2	NA	CASSDGGFQPQHF
TRBJ2-1	16	TRBV7-7	NA	CASSPGRGAGYNEQFF
TRBJ2-7	13	TRBV7-2	NA	CASRKGRAGEQYF
TRBJ1-2	14	TRBV6-1	TRBD1	CASSQQTGIYGYTF
TRBJ1-1	15	TRBV28	NA	CASSFRGGGVTEAFF
TRBJ2-7	16	TRBV14	TRBD2	CASSQDVGRAVYEQYF
TRBJ2-2	12	TRBV6-5	NA	CATASLTGELFF
TRBJ2-7	15	TRBV6-5	NA	CASSPRVGTSYEQYF
TRBJ2-3	13	TRBV6-4	NA	CASSDSVGNTQYF
TRBJ1-2	15	TRBV28	TRBD1	CASRGTGGSFGGYTF
TRBJ1-1	14	TRBV2	TRBD1	CASTAEGAGTEAFF
TRBJ1-1	13	TRBV29-1	TRBD1	CSVRTGMNTEAFF
TRBJ1-5	15	TRBV5-4	NA	CASSLWGGPNQPQHF
TRBJ1-2	13	TRBV2	NA	CASSEDTNYGYTF
TRBJ2-3	14	TRBV7-7	NA	CASSLGLGGDTQYF
TRBJ2-7	15	TRBV11-2	TRBD1	CASSLASTGTYEQYF
TRBJ2-7	16	TRBV11-2	NA	CASSPAQGKVSYEQYF
TRBJ1-3	16	TRBV30	NA	CAWSSGGVSSGNTIYF
TRBJ1-1	15	TRBV6-6	TRBD1	CASSYSGQGATEAFF
TRBJ2-7	15	TRBV7-3	NA	CASSLGPLPTYEQYF
TRBJ2-7	15	TRBV5-1	NA	CASSLETTGPLEQYF
TRBJ2-1	15	TRBV14	NA	CASSPLVPGAGEQFF
TRBJ2-6	16	TRBV19	NA	CASSIQKSSGANVLTF
TRBJ2-1	12	TRBV28	NA	CASSLFRNEQFF
TRBJ1-5	14	TRBV6-5	NA	CASSYSGGNQPQHF
TRBJ1-3	14	TRBV5-1	NA	CASSLNFGGNTIYF
TRBJ2-1	14	TRBV2	NA	CASSEMRPNNEQFF
TRBJ1-2	10	TRBV6-6	NA	CASRLRGYTF
TRBJ2-2	13	TRBV7-3	NA	CASSSAGTGELFF
TRBJ1-2	14	TRBV5-4	NA	CASSLGAVKEGYTF
TRBJ2-3	14	TRBV19	NA	CASSYFDFGDTQYF
TRBJ1-3	14	TRBV28	NA	CASSPPGSGYTIYF
TRBJ2-6	15	TRBV6-1	NA	CASRTGSSGANVLTF
TRBJ1-2	13	TRBV25-1	NA	CASSGPGTYGYTF
TRBJ1-4	16	TRBV18	TRBD1	CASSRNRGATNEKLFF
TRBJ2-2	18	TRBV7-8	TRBD1	CASSFSLTGDRGTGELFF
TRBJ1-2	15	TRBV5-6	NA	CASSLDWVVVGGYTF
TRBJ1-6	14	TRBV5-4	NA	CASSLGLGNSPLHF
TRBJ2-7	15	TRBV15	TRBD1	CATSRERDRTGEQYF
TRBJ2-7	12	TRBV5-1	NA	CASSADFHEQYF
TRBJ2-3	14	TRBV6-1	TRBD1	CASPDRGGGDTQYF
TRBJ2-5	19	TRBV9	TRBD2	CASSVATSGGLGFEETQYF
TRBJ1-2	13	TRBV14	NA	CASSHARNYGYTF
TRBJ2-3	15	TRBV5-1	NA	CASRGLGREADTQYF
TRBJ1-2	15	TRBV6-1	NA	CASSTRVPLVYGYTF
TRBJ1-2	14	TRBV7-9	NA	CASSLGGGNYGYTF
TRBJ2-5	16	TRBV5-4	TRBD2	CASSLGLAGTQETQYF
TRBJ1-5	17	TRBV23-1	NA	CASSQPAGGLGNQPQHF
TRBJ2-3	14	TRBV7-9	NA	CASSPSSRVDTQYF
TRBJ2-7	16	TRBV7-9	NA	CASSFIGVRSRDEQYF
TRBJ2-1	15	TRBV4-3	TRBD2	CASSQGSGRANEQFF
TRBJ1-1	14	TRBV28	NA	CAGGRRQWNTEAFF
TRBJ1-1	14	TRBV7-2	NA	CASSPQGFGTEAFF
TRBJ2-3	16	TRBV4-1	NA	CASSQAEAGSTDTQYF
TRBJ2-7	17	TRBV13	TRBD2	CASSSGLAALSSYEQYF
TRBJ2-7	12	TRBV11-2	NA	CASSNYKYEQYF
TRBJ2-3	15	TRBV5-4	TRBD1	CASSLGDRATDTQYF